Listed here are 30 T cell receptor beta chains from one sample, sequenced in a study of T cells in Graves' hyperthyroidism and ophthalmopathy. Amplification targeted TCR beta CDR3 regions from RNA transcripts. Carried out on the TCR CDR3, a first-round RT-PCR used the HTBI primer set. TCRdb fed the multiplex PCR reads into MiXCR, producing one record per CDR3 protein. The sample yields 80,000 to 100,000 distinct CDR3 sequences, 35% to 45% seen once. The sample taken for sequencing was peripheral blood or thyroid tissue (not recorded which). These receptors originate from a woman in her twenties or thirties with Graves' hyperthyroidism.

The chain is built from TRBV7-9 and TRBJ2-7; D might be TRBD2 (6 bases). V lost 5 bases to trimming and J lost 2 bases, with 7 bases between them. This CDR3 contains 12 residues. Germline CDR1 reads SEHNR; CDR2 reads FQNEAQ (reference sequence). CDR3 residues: CASSRLAYEQYF. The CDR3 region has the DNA TGTGCCAGCAGCAGACTAGCCTACGAGCAGTACTTC.

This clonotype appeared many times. This chain's CDR3 is CATKPLPGRAFF. Written as DNA, the CDR3 is TGTGCCACTAAGCCCCTTCCAGGGAGGGCTTTCTTT. The chain is built from TRBV6-5 and TRBJ1-1, with a possible D match to TRBD1 (5 bases). The CDR3 is 12 residues long. The V and J ends lost 10 bases and 11 bases respectively, with 20 bases between them. Germline-derived CDR1 and CDR2 are MNHEY and SVGAGI.

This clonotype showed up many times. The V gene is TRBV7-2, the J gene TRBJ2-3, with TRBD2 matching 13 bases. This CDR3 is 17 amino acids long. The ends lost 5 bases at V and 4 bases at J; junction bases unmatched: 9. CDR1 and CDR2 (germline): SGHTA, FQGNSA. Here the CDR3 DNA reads TGTGCCAGCAGCCAAGGGACTAGCGGGGTACGTTCAGATACGCAGTATTTT. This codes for CASSQGTSGVRSDTQYF. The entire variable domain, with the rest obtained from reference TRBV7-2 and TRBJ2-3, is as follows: GAGVSQSPSNKVTEKGKDVELRCDPISGHTALYWYRQSLGQGLEFLIYFQGNSAPDKSGLPSDRFSAERTGGSVSTLTIQRTQQEDSAVYLCASSQGTSGVRSDTQYFGPGTRLTVL.

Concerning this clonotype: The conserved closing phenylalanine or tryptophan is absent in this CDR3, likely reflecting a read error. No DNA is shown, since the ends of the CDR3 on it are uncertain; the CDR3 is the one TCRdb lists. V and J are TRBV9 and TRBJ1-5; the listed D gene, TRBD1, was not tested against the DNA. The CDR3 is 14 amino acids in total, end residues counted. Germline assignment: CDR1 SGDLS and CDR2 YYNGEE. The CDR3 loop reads CASGVGGSNQPQQT.

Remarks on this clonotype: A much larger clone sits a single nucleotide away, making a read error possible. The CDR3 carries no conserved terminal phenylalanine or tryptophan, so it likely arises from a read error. The CDR3 region has the DNA TGCGCCAGCAGTGAGTCACCTGCAGATACGCAGTATCTT. Translation: CASSESPADTQYL. The chain carries TRBV10-1 and TRBJ2-3; D is undetermined. Germline V gene sequence: CDR1 WNHNN, CDR2 SYGVQD (reference sequence). V gave up 0 bases and J gave up 4 bases, with 5 bases separating them. There are 13 residues in the CDR3.

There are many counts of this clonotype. CDR3 sequence: CASRGQGSPEAFF. The DNA for the CDR3 is TGTGCCAGCAGAGGACAGGGAAGCCCTGAAGCTTTCTTT. The rearrangement uses TRBV4-2 and TRBJ1-1; 8 bases map to TRBD1. The CDR3 covers 13 residues. Germline CDR1 and CDR2: LGHNA and YNFKEQ. The V gene end was trimmed by 6 bases and the J gene end by 6 bases; junction bases not matched to a gene: 6.

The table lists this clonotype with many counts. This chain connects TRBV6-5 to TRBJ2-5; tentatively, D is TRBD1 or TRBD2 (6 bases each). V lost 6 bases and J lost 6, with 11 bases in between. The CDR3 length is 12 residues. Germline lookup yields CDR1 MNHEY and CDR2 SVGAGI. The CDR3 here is CASSPGAKTQYF. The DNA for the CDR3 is TGTGCCAGCAGCCCGGGGGCTAAGACCCAGTACTTC.

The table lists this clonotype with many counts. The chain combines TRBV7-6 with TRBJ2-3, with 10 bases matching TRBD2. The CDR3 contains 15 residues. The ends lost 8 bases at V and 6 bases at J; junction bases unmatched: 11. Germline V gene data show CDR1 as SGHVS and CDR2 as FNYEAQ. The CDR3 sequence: CASGPSGRARDTQYF. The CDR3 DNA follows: TGTGCCAGCGGACCCAGCGGGAGGGCCAGGGATACGCAGTATTTT.

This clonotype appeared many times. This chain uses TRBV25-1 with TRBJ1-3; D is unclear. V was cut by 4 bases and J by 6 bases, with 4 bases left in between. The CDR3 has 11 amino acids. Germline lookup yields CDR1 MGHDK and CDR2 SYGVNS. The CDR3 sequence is CASSVENTIYF. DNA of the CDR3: TGTGCCAGCAGTGTTGAAAACACCATATATTTT.

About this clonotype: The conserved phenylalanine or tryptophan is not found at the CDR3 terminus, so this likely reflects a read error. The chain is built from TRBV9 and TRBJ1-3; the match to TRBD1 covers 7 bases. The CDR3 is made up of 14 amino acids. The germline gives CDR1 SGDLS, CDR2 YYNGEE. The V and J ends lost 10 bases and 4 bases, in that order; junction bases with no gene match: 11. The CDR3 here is CAGSYETGGNTIYL. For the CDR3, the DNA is TGTGCCGGCTCGTATGAGACAGGGGGAAACACCATATATCTT.

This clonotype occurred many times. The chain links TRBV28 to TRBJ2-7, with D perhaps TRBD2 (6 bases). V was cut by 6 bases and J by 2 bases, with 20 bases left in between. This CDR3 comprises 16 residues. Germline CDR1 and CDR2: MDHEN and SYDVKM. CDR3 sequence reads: CASRLRHGLIPYEQYF. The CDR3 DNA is TGTGCCAGCAGACTCCGCCACGGACTAATCCCCTACGAGCAGTACTTC.

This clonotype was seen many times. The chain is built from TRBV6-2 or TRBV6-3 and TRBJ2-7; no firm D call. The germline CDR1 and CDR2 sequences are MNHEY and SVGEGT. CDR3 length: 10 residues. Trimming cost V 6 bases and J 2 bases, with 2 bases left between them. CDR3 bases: TGTGCCAGCAGCCCCTACGAGCAGTACTTC. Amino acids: CASSPYEQYF.

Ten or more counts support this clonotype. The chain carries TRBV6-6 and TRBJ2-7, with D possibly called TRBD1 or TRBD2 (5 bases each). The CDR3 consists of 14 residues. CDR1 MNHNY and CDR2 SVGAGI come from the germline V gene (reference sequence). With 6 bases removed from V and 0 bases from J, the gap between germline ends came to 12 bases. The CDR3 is CASSVLGDSYEQYF. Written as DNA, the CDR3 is TGTGCCAGCAGCGTTCTGGGGGACTCCTACGAGCAGTACTTC.

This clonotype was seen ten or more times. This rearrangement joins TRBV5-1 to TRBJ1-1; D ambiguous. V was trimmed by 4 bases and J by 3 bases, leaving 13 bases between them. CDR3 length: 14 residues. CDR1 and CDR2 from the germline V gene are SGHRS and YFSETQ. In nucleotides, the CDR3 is TGCGCCAGCAGCCTTACCTCCGGGGACACTGAAGCTTTCTTT. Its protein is CASSLTSGDTEAFF.

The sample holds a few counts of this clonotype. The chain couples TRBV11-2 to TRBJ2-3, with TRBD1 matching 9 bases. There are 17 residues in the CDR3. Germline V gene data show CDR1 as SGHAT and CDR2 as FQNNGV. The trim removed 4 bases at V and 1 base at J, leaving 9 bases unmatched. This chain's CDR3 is CASSSPGQGWGTDTQYF. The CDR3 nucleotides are TGTGCCAGCAGCTCTCCGGGACAGGGTTGGGGCACAGATACGCAGTATTTT.

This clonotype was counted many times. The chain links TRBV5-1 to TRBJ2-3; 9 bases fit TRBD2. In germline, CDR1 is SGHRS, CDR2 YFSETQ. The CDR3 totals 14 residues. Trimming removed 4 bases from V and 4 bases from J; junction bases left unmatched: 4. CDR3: CASSLEREADTQYF. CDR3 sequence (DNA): TGCGCCAGCAGCCTAGAGCGGGAGGCAGATACGCAGTATTTT.

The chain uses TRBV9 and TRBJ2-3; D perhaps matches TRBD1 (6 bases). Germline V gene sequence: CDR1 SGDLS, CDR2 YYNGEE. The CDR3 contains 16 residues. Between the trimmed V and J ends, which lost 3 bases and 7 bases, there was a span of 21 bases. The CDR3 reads CASSAKGVGTGYTQYF. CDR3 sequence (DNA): TGTGCCAGCAGCGCCAAGGGGGTCGGTACTGGATATACGCAGTATTTT.

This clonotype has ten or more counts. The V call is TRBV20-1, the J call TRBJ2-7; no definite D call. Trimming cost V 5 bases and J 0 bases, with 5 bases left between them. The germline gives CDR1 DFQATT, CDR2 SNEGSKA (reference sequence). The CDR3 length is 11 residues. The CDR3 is CSARHSYEQYF. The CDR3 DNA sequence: TGCAGTGCTCGACACTCCTACGAGCAGTACTTC.

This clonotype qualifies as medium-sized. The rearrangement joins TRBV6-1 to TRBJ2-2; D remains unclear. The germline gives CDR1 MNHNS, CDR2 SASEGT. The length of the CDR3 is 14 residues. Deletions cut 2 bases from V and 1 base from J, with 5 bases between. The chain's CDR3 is CASSEYGNTGELFF. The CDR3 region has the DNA TGTGCCAGCAGTGAATACGGGAACACCGGGGAGCTGTTTTTT.

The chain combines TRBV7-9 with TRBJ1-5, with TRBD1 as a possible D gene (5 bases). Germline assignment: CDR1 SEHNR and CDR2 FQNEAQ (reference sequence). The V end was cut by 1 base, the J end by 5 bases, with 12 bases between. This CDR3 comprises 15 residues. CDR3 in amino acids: CASSLGSLGDQPQHF. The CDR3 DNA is TGTGCCAGCAGCTTAGGCTCGTTAGGGGATCAGCCCCAGCATTTT.

The CDR3 sequence is CASSAPGQGYEQYF. In nucleotides, the CDR3 is TGTGCCAGCAGTGCTCCGGGACAGGGGTACGAGCAGTACTTC. V gene TRBV2 combines with J gene TRBJ2-7; TRBD1 aligns across 10 bases. With V trimmed by 4 bases and J by 4 bases, 4 bases remained unmatched. CDR3 length: 14 amino acids. Germline CDR1 SNHLY, CDR2 FYNNEI.

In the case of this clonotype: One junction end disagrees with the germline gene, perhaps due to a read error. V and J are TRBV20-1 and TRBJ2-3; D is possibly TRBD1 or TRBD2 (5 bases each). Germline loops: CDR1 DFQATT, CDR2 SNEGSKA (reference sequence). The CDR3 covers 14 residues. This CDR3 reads CSASRGLSSDTQYF. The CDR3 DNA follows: TGCAGTGCTAGCCGGGGCCTCTCCTCAGATACGCAGTATTTC.

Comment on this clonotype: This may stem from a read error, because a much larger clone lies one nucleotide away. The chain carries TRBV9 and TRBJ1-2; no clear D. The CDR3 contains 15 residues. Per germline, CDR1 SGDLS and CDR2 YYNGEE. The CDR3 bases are TGTGCCAGCAGCGTAGGCGTTCCGGCCGACTATGGCCACACCTTC. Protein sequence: CASSVGVPADYGHTF. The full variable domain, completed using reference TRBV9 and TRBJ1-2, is DSGVTQTPKHLITATGQRVTLRCSPRSGDLSVYWYQQSLDQGLQFLIQYYNGEERAKGNILERFSAQQFPDLHSELNLSSLELGDSALYFCASSVGVPADYGHTFGSGTRLTVV.

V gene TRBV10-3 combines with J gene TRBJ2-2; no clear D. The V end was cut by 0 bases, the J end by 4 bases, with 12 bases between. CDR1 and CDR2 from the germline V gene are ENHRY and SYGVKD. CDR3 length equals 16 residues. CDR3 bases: TGTGCCATCAGTGAGTCGAGCCGGTGGGGCACCGGGGAGCTGTTTTTT. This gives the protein CAISESSRWGTGELFF.

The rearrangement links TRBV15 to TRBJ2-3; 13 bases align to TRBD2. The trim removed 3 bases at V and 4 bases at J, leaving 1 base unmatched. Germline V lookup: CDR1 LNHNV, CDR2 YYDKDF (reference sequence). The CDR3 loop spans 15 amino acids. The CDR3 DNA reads TGTGCCACCAGCAGTGGACTAGCGGGAGCAGATACGCAGTATTTT. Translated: CATSSGLAGADTQYF.

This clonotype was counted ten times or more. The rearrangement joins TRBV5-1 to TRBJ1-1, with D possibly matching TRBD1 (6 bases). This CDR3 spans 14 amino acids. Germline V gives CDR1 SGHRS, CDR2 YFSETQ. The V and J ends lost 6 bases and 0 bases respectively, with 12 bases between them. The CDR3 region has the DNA TGCGCCAGCAAGCGGGGACAAATGAACACTGAAGCTTTCTTT. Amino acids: CASKRGQMNTEAFF.

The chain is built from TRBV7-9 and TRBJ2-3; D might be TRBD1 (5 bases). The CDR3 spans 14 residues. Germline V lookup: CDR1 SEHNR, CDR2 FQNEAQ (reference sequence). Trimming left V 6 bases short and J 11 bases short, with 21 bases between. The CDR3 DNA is TGTGCCAGCAGTCCTGACAGTCAATCCTACGAGCAGTATTTT. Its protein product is CASSPDSQSYEQYF. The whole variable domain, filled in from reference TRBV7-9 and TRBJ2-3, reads DTGVSQNPRHKITKRGQNVTFRCDPISEHNRLYWYRQTLGQGPEFLTYFQNEAQLEKSRLLSDRFSAERPKGSFSTLEIQRTEQGDSAMYLCASSPDSQSYEQYFGPGTRLTVL.

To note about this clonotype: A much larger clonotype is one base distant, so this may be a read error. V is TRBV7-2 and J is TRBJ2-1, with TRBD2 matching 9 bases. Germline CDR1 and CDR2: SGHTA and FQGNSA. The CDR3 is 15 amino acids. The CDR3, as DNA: TGTGCCAGCAGCGTAACTAGCGGGCGGGGAAATGGGCAGTTCTTC. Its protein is CASSVTSGRGNGQFF.

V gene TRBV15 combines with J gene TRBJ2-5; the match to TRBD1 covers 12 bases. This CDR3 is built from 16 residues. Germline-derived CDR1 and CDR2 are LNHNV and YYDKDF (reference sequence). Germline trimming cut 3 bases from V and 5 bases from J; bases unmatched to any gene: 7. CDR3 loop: CATSSRDRGQGETQYF. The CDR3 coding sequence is TGTGCCACCAGCAGTCGGGACAGGGGGCAGGGGGAGACCCAGTACTTC.

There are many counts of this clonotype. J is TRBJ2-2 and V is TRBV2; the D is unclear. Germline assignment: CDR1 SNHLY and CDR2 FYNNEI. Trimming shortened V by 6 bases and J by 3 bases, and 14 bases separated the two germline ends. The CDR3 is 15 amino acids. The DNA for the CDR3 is TGTGCCAGCAGGGGCTCGACCCGCTACACCGGGGAGCTGTTTTTT. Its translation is CASRGSTRYTGELFF.